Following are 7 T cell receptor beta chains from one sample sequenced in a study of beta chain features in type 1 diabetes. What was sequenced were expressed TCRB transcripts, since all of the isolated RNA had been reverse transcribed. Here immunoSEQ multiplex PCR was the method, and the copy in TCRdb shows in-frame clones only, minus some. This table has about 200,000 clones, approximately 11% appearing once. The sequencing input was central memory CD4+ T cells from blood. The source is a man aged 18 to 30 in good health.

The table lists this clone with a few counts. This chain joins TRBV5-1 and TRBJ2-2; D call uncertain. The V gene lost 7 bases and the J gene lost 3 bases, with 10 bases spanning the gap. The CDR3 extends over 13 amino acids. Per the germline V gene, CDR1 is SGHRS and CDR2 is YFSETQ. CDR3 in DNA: TGCGCCAGCGCCGGGCTCGACACCGGGGAGCTGTTTTTT. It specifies CASAGLDTGELFF.

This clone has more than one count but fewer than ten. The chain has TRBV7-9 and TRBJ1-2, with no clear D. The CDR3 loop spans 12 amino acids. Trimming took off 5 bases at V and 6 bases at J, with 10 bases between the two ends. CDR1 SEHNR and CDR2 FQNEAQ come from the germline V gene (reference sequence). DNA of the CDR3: TGTGCCAGCAGCATCGACTGGAATGGCTACACCTTC. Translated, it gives CASSIDWNGYTF.

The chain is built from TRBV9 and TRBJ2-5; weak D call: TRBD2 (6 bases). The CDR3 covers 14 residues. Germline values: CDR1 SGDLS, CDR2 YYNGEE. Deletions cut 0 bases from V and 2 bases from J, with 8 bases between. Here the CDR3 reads CASSVVSGQETQYF. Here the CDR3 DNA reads TGTGCCAGCAGCGTAGTTAGCGGTCAAGAGACCCAGTACTTC.

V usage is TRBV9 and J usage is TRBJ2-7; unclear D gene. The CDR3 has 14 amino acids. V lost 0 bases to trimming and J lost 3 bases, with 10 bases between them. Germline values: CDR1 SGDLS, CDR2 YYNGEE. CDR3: CASSVGLGYYEQYF. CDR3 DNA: TGTGCCAGCAGCGTAGGGCTGGGATACTACGAGCAGTACTTC. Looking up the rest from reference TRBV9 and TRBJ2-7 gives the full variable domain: DSGVTQTPKHLITATGQRVTLRCSPRSGDLSVYWYQQSLDQGLQFLIQYYNGEERAKGNILERFSAQQFPDLHSELNLSSLELGDSALYFCASSVGLGYYEQYFGPGTRLTVT.

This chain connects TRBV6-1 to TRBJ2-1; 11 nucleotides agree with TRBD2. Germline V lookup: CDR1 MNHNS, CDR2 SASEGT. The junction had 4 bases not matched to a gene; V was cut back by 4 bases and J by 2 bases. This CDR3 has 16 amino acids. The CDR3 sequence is CASSATGLAAYNEQFF. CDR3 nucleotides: TGTGCCAGCAGTGCTACGGGACTAGCGGCCTACAATGAGCAGTTCTTC.

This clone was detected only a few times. CDR3 in DNA: TGTGCCTGGAGTGAGTCGACTGGGGGCTACACCTTC. Translating it yields CAWSESTGGYTF. V and J are TRBV30 and TRBJ1-2, with D uncertain. V was shortened by 1 base and J by 8 bases, with 11 bases between the two germline ends. The CDR3 runs 12 residues. Per the germline V gene, CDR1 is GTSNPN and CDR2 is SVGIG (reference sequence).

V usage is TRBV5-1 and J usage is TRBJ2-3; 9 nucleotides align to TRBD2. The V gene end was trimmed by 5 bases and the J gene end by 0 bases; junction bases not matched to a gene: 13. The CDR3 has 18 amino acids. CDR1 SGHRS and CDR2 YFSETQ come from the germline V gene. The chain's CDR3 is CASRSGLAPKSSTDTQYF. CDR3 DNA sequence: TGCGCCAGCAGGTCGGGACTAGCACCGAAGTCTAGCACAGATACGCAGTATTTT. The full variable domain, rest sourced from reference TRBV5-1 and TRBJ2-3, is KAGVTQTPRYLIKTRGQQVTLSCSPISGHRSVSWYQQTPGQGLQFLFEYFSETQRNKGNFPGRFSGRQFSNSRSEMNVSTLELGDSALYLCASRSGLAPKSSTDTQYFGPGTRLTVL.